This T cell receptor beta chain was obtained from a study of T cells expressing NK-cell markers. The study's findings and limits: These clonotypes, the leaders elsewhere, also led the CD3+CD56-NKG2C+ fraction in a handful of donors. Over 5 donors carried dominant NKG2C+ clonotypes that made up roughly 1.0-7.5% of their CD8+ T cells.

This CDR3 is 13 amino acids long. Germline loops: CDR1 SEHNR, CDR2 FQNEAQ (reference sequence). TCRdb re-analyzed the 5' RACE reads; it lists each CDR3 protein once, without DNA. The repertoire table contains just under 150,000 distinct CDR3 sequences. About this clonotype: The antigen is undetermined.

Sequencing was performed on blood T cells: a sorted CD56 or NKG2C T cell subset, CD4+ or CD8+ T cells, or bulk PBMC T cells (not recorded which). The chain carries TRBV7-9 and TRBJ2-7; TCRdb proposes TRBD2, but this gene call is untestable without DNA. This receptor was obtained from a man between 18 and 29 years old in good health. CDR3 amino acids: CASSLEGLYEQYF.